A selection of T cell receptor beta chains follows, all from one sample in a study of blood T cells in healthy people across ages. TCRdb processed the 5' RACE reads anew with MiXCR; each CDR3 protein has one entry. The sample lists hundreds of thousands of distinct CDR3 sequences, more than 40% occurring once. Sequencing input: blood. The source of these receptors is a man aged 55 to 70 in good health. CDR3s include the opening cysteine and the closing phenylalanine or tryptophan. The order of the fields is clone size, D gene, J gene, CDR3 length, V gene, CDR3 DNA, CDR3 protein. A D gene is named only where the DNA matches it firmly. Part of the rows lack a size; the others show once, few, many or a class for expanded clones.

clone size: many
D gene: TRBD1
J gene: TRBJ2-7
CDR3 length: 15
V gene: TRBV10-3
CDR3 DNA: TGTGCCATCAGTGACCCAGGGGGCGGAAACTACGAGCAGTACTTC
CDR3 protein: CAISDPGGGNYEQYF

clone size: -
D gene: -
J gene: TRBJ1-6
CDR3 length: 15
V gene: TRBV25-1
CDR3 DNA: TGTGCCAGCAGCCACACCGGCTCCTATAATTCACCCCTCCACTTT
CDR3 protein: CASSHTGSYNSPLHF

clone size: -
D gene: -
J gene: TRBJ1-5
CDR3 length: 16
V gene: TRBV27
CDR3 DNA: TGTGCCAGCAGTTTATTGCCCGAGGGCGGCAATCAGCCCCAGCATTTT
CDR3 protein: CASSLLPEGGNQPQHF

clone size: -
D gene: -
J gene: TRBJ2-3
CDR3 length: 14
V gene: TRBV15
CDR3 DNA: TGTGCCACCAGAAGACTCCTTAGCACAGATACGCAGTATTTT
CDR3 protein: CATRRLLSTDTQYF

clone size: -
D gene: -
J gene: TRBJ2-7
CDR3 length: 11
V gene: TRBV12-3/TRBV12-4
CDR3 DNA: TGTACCAGCAGTTTAAGTTACGAGCAGTACTTC
CDR3 protein: CTSSLSYEQYF

clone size: -
D gene: -
J gene: TRBJ2-7
CDR3 length: 14
V gene: TRBV5-5
CDR3 DNA: TGTGCCAGCAGCTTAGGAGGGGCCATCTACGAGCAGTACTTC
CDR3 protein: CASSLGGAIYEQYF

clone size: -
D gene: TRBD2
J gene: TRBJ2-1
CDR3 length: 14
V gene: TRBV24-1
CDR3 DNA: TGTGCCACCAGTGGCGGGGGTTCCTACAATGAGCGGTTCTTC
CDR3 protein: CATSGGGSYNERFF

clone size: few
D gene: -
J gene: TRBJ2-7
CDR3 length: 12
V gene: TRBV3-1
CDR3 DNA: TGCGCCAGCAGCCAAGGTGACTACGAGCAGTACTTC
CDR3 protein: CASSQGDYEQYF

clone size: -
D gene: TRBD1
J gene: TRBJ1-6
CDR3 length: 15
V gene: TRBV10-3
CDR3 DNA: TGTGCCATCAGTGGGTCGAGACAGGGGAATTCACCCCTCCACTTT
CDR3 protein: CAISGSRQGNSPLHF

clone size: -
D gene: -
J gene: TRBJ2-5
CDR3 length: 14
V gene: TRBV14
CDR3 DNA: TGTGCCAGCAGCTACGGGGGCAACCAAGAGACCCAGTACTTC
CDR3 protein: CASSYGGNQETQYF

clone size: -
D gene: -
J gene: TRBJ2-7
CDR3 length: 15
V gene: TRBV20-1
CDR3 DNA: TGCAGTGCTAGAGATCACCGGACTCTGCCCTACGAGCAGTACTTC
CDR3 protein: CSARDHRTLPYEQYF

clone size: many
D gene: TRBD1
J gene: TRBJ2-7
CDR3 length: 16
V gene: TRBV6-2/TRBV6-3
CDR3 DNA: TGTGCCAGCAGTTACTCAGGACAGGAAATATCCTACGAGCAGTACTTC
CDR3 protein: CASSYSGQEISYEQYF

clone size: few
D gene: -
J gene: TRBJ1-2
CDR3 length: 13
V gene: TRBV24-1
CDR3 DNA: TGTGCCACCAGTGTGGGGGACTGGGGTGGCTACACCTTC
CDR3 protein: CATSVGDWGGYTF

clone size: many
D gene: -
J gene: TRBJ1-1
CDR3 length: 16
V gene: TRBV6-2/TRBV6-3
CDR3 DNA: TGTGCCAGCAGTTACTCAGGCACGGGGTTGAACACTGAAGCTTTCTTT
CDR3 protein: CASSYSGTGLNTEAFF

clone size: -
D gene: -
J gene: TRBJ2-7
CDR3 length: 14
V gene: TRBV7-2
CDR3 DNA: TGTGCCAGCAGCTCGGGCAGTTCCCGGGCCGAGCAGTACTTC
CDR3 protein: CASSSGSSRAEQYF

clone size: -
D gene: -
J gene: TRBJ2-7
CDR3 length: 14
V gene: TRBV12-5
CDR3 DNA: TGTGCTAGTGGTTTATCGGGGAACTCCTACGAGCAGTACTTC
CDR3 protein: CASGLSGNSYEQYF

clone size: few
D gene: -
J gene: TRBJ2-1
CDR3 length: 15
V gene: TRBV7-2
CDR3 DNA: TGTGCCAGCAGCTTATACCAGGGGGGGAACAATGAGCAGTTCTTC
CDR3 protein: CASSLYQGGNNEQFF

clone size: few
D gene: TRBD2
J gene: TRBJ2-1
CDR3 length: 20
V gene: TRBV4-3
CDR3 DNA: TGCGCCAGCAGCCAAGATCAGGGGACTAGCGGAATAAGCTCCTACAATGAGCAGTTCTTC
CDR3 protein: CASSQDQGTSGISSYNEQFF

clone size: -
D gene: TRBD1
J gene: TRBJ2-2
CDR3 length: 16
V gene: TRBV6-2/TRBV6-3
CDR3 DNA: TGTGCCAGCAGTCGCATGAGGACAGGGATCCCCGGGGAGCTGTTTTTT
CDR3 protein: CASSRMRTGIPGELFF

clone size: few
D gene: TRBD1
J gene: TRBJ2-3
CDR3 length: 16
V gene: TRBV3-1
CDR3 DNA: TGTGCCAGCAGCCAAGATCGGACAGGTAGCACAGATACGCAGTATTTT
CDR3 protein: CASSQDRTGSTDTQYF

clone size: -
D gene: -
J gene: TRBJ2-5
CDR3 length: 15
V gene: TRBV6-5
CDR3 DNA: TGTGCCAGCTATCCCAGGTGGGAAGGGTCGGGTGAGCAGTACTTC
CDR3 protein: CASYPRWEGSGEQYF

clone size: few
D gene: -
J gene: TRBJ1-1
CDR3 length: 13
V gene: TRBV5-1
CDR3 DNA: TGCGCCAGCAGCATCAGGGTTAACACTGAAGCTTTCTTT
CDR3 protein: CASSIRVNTEAFF

clone size: -
D gene: -
J gene: TRBJ1-4
CDR3 length: 15
V gene: TRBV4-3
CDR3 DNA: TGCGCCAGCAGCCGAGAGGACGGTTTTAATGAAAAACTGTTTTTT
CDR3 protein: CASSREDGFNEKLFF

clone size: few
D gene: -
J gene: TRBJ1-2
CDR3 length: 15
V gene: TRBV20-1
CDR3 DNA: TGCAGTGCTAGAGATCCTAGGGGTCTCAGCTATGGCTACACCTTC
CDR3 protein: CSARDPRGLSYGYTF

clone size: -
D gene: TRBD2
J gene: TRBJ2-3
CDR3 length: 16
V gene: TRBV5-1
CDR3 DNA: TGCGCCAGCAGCTCGCTAGCGGGGGGGCCCACAGATACGCAGTATTTT
CDR3 protein: CASSSLAGGPTDTQYF

clone size: -
D gene: -
J gene: TRBJ2-5
CDR3 length: 15
V gene: TRBV12-3/TRBV12-4
CDR3 DNA: TGTGCCAGCAGTTTGGCAGGGTGGTCCCAAGAGACCCAGTACTTC
CDR3 protein: CASSLAGWSQETQYF

clone size: -
D gene: -
J gene: TRBJ2-5
CDR3 length: 12
V gene: TRBV5-1
CDR3 DNA: TGCGCCACCAGGAATGGTCAAGAGACCCAGTACTTC
CDR3 protein: CATRNGQETQYF

clone size: -
D gene: TRBD1
J gene: TRBJ2-6
CDR3 length: 15
V gene: TRBV28
CDR3 DNA: TGTGCCAGCAGCTACCGACAGGGAGGGGCCAACGTCCTGACTTTC
CDR3 protein: CASSYRQGGANVLTF

clone size: -
D gene: -
J gene: TRBJ2-7
CDR3 length: 13
V gene: TRBV2
CDR3 DNA: TGTGCCAGCAGTCCTGACACCAACTACGAGCAGTACTTC
CDR3 protein: CASSPDTNYEQYF

clone size: few
D gene: TRBD1
J gene: TRBJ2-1
CDR3 length: 14
V gene: TRBV6-2/TRBV6-3
CDR3 DNA: TGTGCCAGCAGGGGGACAGGGAGAGTAGATGAGCAGTTCTTC
CDR3 protein: CASRGTGRVDEQFF

clone size: -
D gene: TRBD1
J gene: TRBJ1-2
CDR3 length: 16
V gene: TRBV6-2/TRBV6-3
CDR3 DNA: TGTGCCAGCAGCCGGGGACAGTCAGAAGATAGTTATGGCTACACCTTC
CDR3 protein: CASSRGQSEDSYGYTF

clone size: -
D gene: -
J gene: TRBJ2-7
CDR3 length: 14
V gene: TRBV9
CDR3 DNA: TGTGCCAGCAGCCCAGGGGGGGACTCCCACGAGCAGTACTTC
CDR3 protein: CASSPGGDSHEQYF

clone size: -
D gene: -
J gene: TRBJ1-2
CDR3 length: 15
V gene: TRBV12-3/TRBV12-4
CDR3 DNA: TGTGCCAGCAGTTTATTCCGGAGCCCTGCCGATGGCTACACCTTC
CDR3 protein: CASSLFRSPADGYTF

clone size: -
D gene: -
J gene: TRBJ2-7
CDR3 length: 14
V gene: TRBV20-1
CDR3 DNA: TGCAGTGCTCTCCACCGGGAGTACGATTACGAGCAGTACTTC
CDR3 protein: CSALHREYDYEQYF

clone size: -
D gene: -
J gene: TRBJ1-2
CDR3 length: 15
V gene: TRBV6-2/TRBV6-3
CDR3 DNA: TGTGCCAGCAGTTACCCTGCAGAAGGGAATAGTGGCTACACCTTC
CDR3 protein: CASSYPAEGNSGYTF

clone size: few
D gene: -
J gene: TRBJ1-2
CDR3 length: 13
V gene: TRBV20-1
CDR3 DNA: TGCAGTGCTAGAGATTGGATGAGATATGGCTACACCTTC
CDR3 protein: CSARDWMRYGYTF

clone size: -
D gene: TRBD1
J gene: TRBJ1-1
CDR3 length: 14
V gene: TRBV7-9
CDR3 DNA: TGTGCCAGCAGCCTAGAGGGGGCTGGGACTGAAGCTTTCTTT
CDR3 protein: CASSLEGAGTEAFF

clone size: -
D gene: -
J gene: TRBJ2-7
CDR3 length: 15
V gene: TRBV10-3
CDR3 DNA: TGTACCATCAGTGATATGCGGGGCCAAACCTACGAGCAGTACTTC
CDR3 protein: CTISDMRGQTYEQYF

clone size: -
D gene: -
J gene: TRBJ2-5
CDR3 length: 12
V gene: TRBV11-2
CDR3 DNA: TGTGCCAGCATCGGCTGGACCAAGACCCAGTACTTC
CDR3 protein: CASIGWTKTQYF

clone size: -
D gene: -
J gene: TRBJ1-2
CDR3 length: 16
V gene: TRBV6-1
CDR3 DNA: TGTGCCAGCAGGATCGGAACTGATCAGGGTGACTATGGCTACACCTTC
CDR3 protein: CASRIGTDQGDYGYTF

clone size: -
D gene: -
J gene: TRBJ2-1
CDR3 length: 13
V gene: TRBV11-2
CDR3 DNA: TGTGCCAGCAGCTTCCGTCCAGCCGATGGGCAGTTCTTC
CDR3 protein: CASSFRPADGQFF

clone size: -
D gene: -
J gene: TRBJ2-7
CDR3 length: 13
V gene: TRBV20-1
CDR3 DNA: TGCAGTGCTCCGGGACTGAGGGTGTACGAGCAGTACTTC
CDR3 protein: CSAPGLRVYEQYF

clone size: -
D gene: -
J gene: TRBJ2-2
CDR3 length: 14
V gene: TRBV4-3
CDR3 DNA: TGCGCCAGCAGAGGGGACATAGGCACCGGGGAGCTGTTTTTT
CDR3 protein: CASRGDIGTGELFF

clone size: -
D gene: -
J gene: TRBJ2-5
CDR3 length: 14
V gene: TRBV6-1
CDR3 DNA: TGTGCCAGCAGTGACCACAGTTTTGAAGAGACCCAGTACTTC
CDR3 protein: CASSDHSFEETQYF

clone size: many
D gene: -
J gene: TRBJ1-2
CDR3 length: 14
V gene: TRBV29-1
CDR3 DNA: TGCAGCGTTGAAGAACGGACGAAGGGTGCTGGCTACACCTTC
CDR3 protein: CSVEERTKGAGYTF

clone size: few
D gene: TRBD2
J gene: TRBJ2-1
CDR3 length: 13
V gene: TRBV29-1
CDR3 DNA: TGCAGCGTTGATTTTAGCGGGCTCGATGAGCAGTTCTTC
CDR3 protein: CSVDFSGLDEQFF

clone size: -
D gene: -
J gene: TRBJ2-6
CDR3 length: 13
V gene: TRBV12-3/TRBV12-4
CDR3 DNA: TGTGCCAGCAGTTTAAGTATGGCCAACGTCCTGACTTTC
CDR3 protein: CASSLSMANVLTF

clone size: -
D gene: TRBD1
J gene: TRBJ1-2
CDR3 length: 14
V gene: TRBV19
CDR3 DNA: TGTGCCAGTAGTATCCGGACAGGGGTGAATGGCTACACCTTT
CDR3 protein: CASSIRTGVNGYTF

clone size: -
D gene: -
J gene: TRBJ2-3
CDR3 length: 15
V gene: TRBV5-1
CDR3 DNA: TGCGCCAGCAGCTTGCCGGGGGCAGGTACAGATACGCAGTATTTT
CDR3 protein: CASSLPGAGTDTQYF

clone size: -
D gene: TRBD1
J gene: TRBJ1-2
CDR3 length: 15
V gene: TRBV25-1
CDR3 DNA: TGTGCCAGCAGTGAAGCACAGGGGGCGGGGCATGGCTACACCTTC
CDR3 protein: CASSEAQGAGHGYTF

clone size: many
D gene: TRBD2
J gene: TRBJ2-1
CDR3 length: 16
V gene: TRBV3-1
CDR3 DNA: TGTGCCAGCAGCCAAAAAGCGGGGGGGCCCTACAATGAGCAGTTCTTC
CDR3 protein: CASSQKAGGPYNEQFF

clone size: few
D gene: -
J gene: TRBJ2-3
CDR3 length: 13
V gene: TRBV4-3
CDR3 DNA: TGCGCCAGCAGCCCCGGGCGTGGGGATACGCAGTATTTT
CDR3 protein: CASSPGRGDTQYF

clone size: -
D gene: -
J gene: TRBJ2-1
CDR3 length: 15
V gene: TRBV7-3
CDR3 DNA: TGTGCCAGCAGCTTAGAGGGTACGGTCAACAATGAGCAGTTCTTC
CDR3 protein: CASSLEGTVNNEQFF

clone size: few
D gene: TRBD1
J gene: TRBJ1-2
CDR3 length: 14
V gene: TRBV5-1
CDR3 DNA: TGCGCCAGCCGCCCTGGGACAGGGGGAGATGGCTACACCTTC
CDR3 protein: CASRPGTGGDGYTF

clone size: -
D gene: -
J gene: TRBJ1-1
CDR3 length: 13
V gene: TRBV6-2/TRBV6-3
CDR3 DNA: TGTGCCAGCAGTGATCAGCTGAACACTGAAGCTTTCTTT
CDR3 protein: CASSDQLNTEAFF